Below, 8 T cell receptor beta chains from the same sample are listed, as sequenced in a study of blood T cell repertoires in COVID-19 (dated by TCRdb to about 2020). The library was prepared using the immunoSEQ multiplex PCR assay. The table was pulled from immuneACCESS by TCRdb, which kept in-frame rearrangements only. Such tables lose some clones; where checked, under half of the loss comes from unresolved V genes, and the rest has no known cause. In this sample the table shows about 46,000 clones, over 70% of which occur a single time. The ten largest clonotypes hold about an eighth of the sample. Input material: peripheral blood. These receptors were collected from a human donor with active COVID-19. The donor label of this sample is uncertain.

The V gene is TRBV3-1 (or the pseudogene TRBV3-2), the J gene TRBJ2-5; unclear D gene. Trimming cost V 3 bases and J 4 bases, with 12 bases left between them. Per the germline V gene, CDR1 is LGHDT and CDR2 is YNNKEL (reference sequence). CDR3 length: 14 residues. The CDR3 region is CASSQTGSGETQYF. The CDR3 DNA follows: TGTGCCAGCAGCCAGACCGGGTCGGGAGAGACCCAGTACTTC.

The count of this clone is one. The chain has TRBV24-1 and TRBJ1-2; D perhaps matches TRBD1 (6 bases). Germline values: CDR1 KGHDR, CDR2 SFDVKD. The CDR3 sequence is 14 residues long. Trimming stripped 4 bases from V and 5 bases from J, with 13 bases between. The CDR3: CATSDPDRRYGYTF. The CDR3 nucleotides read TGTGCCACCAGTGACCCCGACAGGCGATATGGCTACACCTTC.

This chain joins TRBV28 and TRBJ2-3; tentative D call: TRBD1 (6 bases). Germline loops: CDR1 MDHEN, CDR2 SYDVKM. The CDR3 contains 14 residues. V gave up 5 bases and J gave up 3 bases, with 12 bases separating them. Here the CDR3 reads CASSPGQITDTQYF. The DNA for the CDR3 is TGTGCCAGCAGTCCAGGACAGATAACAGATACGCAGTATTTT.

The rearrangement uses TRBV28 and TRBJ1-4, with 9 nucleotides matching TRBD1. With 5 bases clipped from V and 7 bases from J, the junction kept 8 bases outside the gene matches. This CDR3 is 15 amino acids long. Germline CDR1 MDHEN, CDR2 SYDVKM. CDR3 in amino acids: CASSTMGQGSEKLFF. The DNA for the CDR3 is TGTGCCAGCAGTACCATGGGACAGGGTAGTGAAAAACTGTTTTTT. Looking up the rest from reference TRBV28 and TRBJ1-4 gives the full variable domain: DVKVTQSSRYLVKRTGEKVFLECVQDMDHENMFWYRQDPGLGLRLIYFSYDVKMKEKGDIPEGYSVSREKKERFSLILESASTNQTSMYLCASSTMGQGSEKLFFGSGTQLSVL.

The rearrangement uses TRBV29-1 and TRBJ2-7; 9 nucleotides agree with TRBD1. The CDR3 sequence is 15 residues long. Germline CDR1 SQVTM, CDR2 ANQGSEA. The V segment lost 0 bases and the J segment 6 bases; nucleotides outside the gene matches: 9. This CDR3 reads CSVEDPNRGPREQYF. In nucleotides, the CDR3 is TGCAGCGTTGAAGATCCTAACAGGGGGCCCCGCGAGCAGTACTTC.

The chain links TRBV2 to TRBJ2-7; 8 bases match TRBD2. CDR3 size: 17 residues. J gave up 4 bases and V 2 bases, and 13 bases lay outside the gene matches. Germline CDR1 and CDR2: SNHLY and FYNNEI. The CDR3 sequence is CASSELPGREGGYEQYF. Here the CDR3 DNA reads TGTGCCAGCAGTGAACTCCCAGGACGGGAGGGTGGGTACGAGCAGTACTTC.

The V and J genes are TRBV9 and TRBJ2-7, with TRBD2 matching 7 bases. CDR3 length: 12 amino acids. V shed 3 bases and J 12 bases; nucleotides not matched to a gene: 9. Per germline, CDR1 SGDLS and CDR2 YYNGEE. The CDR3 reads CASSENGGDAYF. The DNA for the CDR3 is TGTGCCAGCAGCGAAAATGGGGGGGACGCGTACTTC.

The V gene is TRBV6-5, the J gene TRBJ2-2, with D possibly matching TRBD1 (5 bases). CDR1 is MNHEY and CDR2 is SVGAGI in the germline V gene. The germline V and J ends were trimmed by 7 bases and 7 bases, with 16 bases remaining between them. This CDR3 has 14 amino acids. The CDR3 protein is CASTQTGVNGELFF. CDR3 DNA: TGTGCCAGCACCCAAACAGGAGTGAACGGGGAGCTGTTTTTT.